This T cell receptor beta chain was sequenced in a study of blood T cell repertoires in COVID-19. In the study overall: Samples of COVID-19 (acute and convalescent) were obtained from the United States, Italy and Spain. Sources were T cells, B-cell-depleted T cells, or PBMCs; the material itself was cDNA or gDNA.

CDR1 and CDR2 from the germline V gene are LNHDA and SQIVND (reference sequence). The V and J ends lost 5 bases and 8 bases respectively, with 12 bases between them. The CDR3 has 12 amino acids. Per the original data handling: For nucleated cells, counts were estimated from reference gene primer amplification. Assay: immunoSEQ multiplex PCR; the TCRdb copy retains only in-frame clones and omits some. That table is the source of V, J and clone size, and D and trimming were worked out from the DNA. This sample has fewer than 250,000 clones, with around four fifths found just once. Sequenced: peripheral blood. The gene calls are TRBV19 and TRBJ1-1; D possibly corresponds to TRBD1 (6 bases). The clonotype originates from a woman in her fifties or sixties with active or convalescent COVID-19. This CDR3 reads CASSYGQTEAFF. CDR3 DNA: TGTGCCAGTAGTTATGGACAGACAGAAGCTTTCTTT.